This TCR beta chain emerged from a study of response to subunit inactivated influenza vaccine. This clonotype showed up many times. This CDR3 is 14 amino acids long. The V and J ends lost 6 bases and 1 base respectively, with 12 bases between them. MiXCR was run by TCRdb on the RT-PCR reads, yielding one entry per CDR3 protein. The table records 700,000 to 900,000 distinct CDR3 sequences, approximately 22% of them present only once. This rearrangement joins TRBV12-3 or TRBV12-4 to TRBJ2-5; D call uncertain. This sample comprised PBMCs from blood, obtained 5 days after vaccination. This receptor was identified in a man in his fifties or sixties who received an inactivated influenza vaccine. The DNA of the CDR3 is TGTGCCAGCAGACCGATAATTAGCCAAGAGACCCAGTACTTC. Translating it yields CASRPIISQETQYF.